The 25 T cell receptor beta chains given below trace back to one sample, sequenced in a study of blood T cell repertoires in COVID-19. TCRdb keeps only in-frame clones here, not all; method: immunoSEQ multiplex PCR. The table shows about 270,000 clones, with around 85% occurring only once. The sequenced sample consisted of peripheral blood. All receptors derive from a young woman with COVID-19, enrolled during active disease.

The chain combines TRBV13 with TRBJ2-3; TRBD2 agrees at 8 bases. Germline V CDR1 and CDR2: PRHDT, FYEKMQ (reference sequence). This CDR3 contains 14 residues. Unmatched junction bases numbered 7, after V lost 5 bases and J lost 6 bases. The CDR3 coding sequence is TGTGCCAGCAGCGGGCCGGGACTAGGGGATACGCAGTATTTT. This gives the protein CASSGPGLGDTQYF. Complete variable domain (other parts from reference TRBV13 and TRBJ2-3): AAGVIQSPRHLIKEKRETATLKCYPIPRHDTVYWYQQGPGQDPQFLISFYEKMQSDKGSIPDRFSAQQFSDYHSELNMSSLELGDSALYFCASSGPGLGDTQYFGPGTRLTVL.

The J gene is TRBJ1-1, the V gene TRBV28; 10 bases match TRBD1. V lost 6 bases and J lost 5; bases outside the gene matches: 6. The germline V gene has CDR1 MDHEN and CDR2 SYDVKM. The CDR3 totals 14 residues. The CDR3 is CASSGDRGWTEAFF. CDR3 in DNA: TGTGCCAGCAGCGGGGACAGGGGATGGACTGAAGCTTTCTTT.

The rearrangement uses TRBV2 and TRBJ2-7; no definite D call. Germline CDR1 and CDR2: SNHLY and FYNNEI. This CDR3 has 10 amino acids. Deletions cut 4 bases from V and 7 bases from J, with 5 bases between. CDR3: CASSVGEQYF. CDR3 sequence (DNA): TGTGCCAGCAGTGTCGGGGAGCAGTACTTC.

V gene TRBV2 combines with J gene TRBJ1-6; D gene ambiguous. CDR3 length: 16 residues. V was pared by 3 bases and J by 10 bases, with 19 bases between. Per the germline V gene, CDR1 is SNHLY and CDR2 is FYNNEI. The CDR3 loop is CASSEGSSPYRSPLHF. In DNA form, the CDR3 reads TGTGCCAGCAGTGAGGGGTCTAGCCCCTATCGCTCACCCCTCCACTTT.

The chain is built from TRBV27 and TRBJ2-2, with 9 bases aligning to TRBD2. CDR3 size: 16 residues. V lost 5 bases to trimming and J lost 6 bases; unmatched junction nucleotides: 10. The germline gives CDR1 MNHEY, CDR2 SMNVEV (reference sequence). CDR3 residues: CASSPVAGVGPGELFF. In DNA, the CDR3 is TGTGCCAGCAGTCCCGTAGCGGGGGTGGGACCCGGGGAGCTGTTTTTT.

V and J are TRBV24-1 and TRBJ1-2; D uncertain. Germline CDR1 is KGHDR and CDR2 is SFDVKD. The CDR3 consists of 11 residues. V lost 5 bases, J lost 8 bases, and 8 bases lay in between. DNA of the CDR3: TGTGCCACCAGTGTCCGGGGAGGCTACACCTTC. As protein: CATSVRGGYTF.

In its sample, this clone was seen a few times. This chain's CDR3 is CASPSGGYLAQYF. The CDR3 region has the DNA TGTGCCAGCCCCAGCGGGGGGTACTTGGCCCAGTACTTC. This chain joins TRBV6-5 and TRBJ2-5, with TRBD2 matching 9 bases. V shed 8 bases, J shed 9 bases, and the junction held 10 bases outside the gene matches. The CDR3 consists of 13 residues. Germline CDR1 is MNHEY and CDR2 is SVGAGI.

This sequence joins TRBV24-1 and TRBJ2-3; D is unclear. The ends were cut back, 4 bases at V and 0 bases at J, with 4 bases in the middle. Germline values: CDR1 KGHDR, CDR2 SFDVKD. The CDR3 loop spans 13 amino acids. CDR3 bases: TGTGCCACCAGTGAGACTAGCACAGATACGCAGTATTTT. This sequence encodes CATSETSTDTQYF.

The chain couples TRBV24-1 to TRBJ2-7; D possibly corresponds to TRBD2 (5 bases). Trimming shortened V by 4 bases and J by 7 bases, and 13 bases separated the two germline ends. The CDR3 loop spans 13 amino acids. Germline V CDR1 and CDR2: KGHDR, SFDVKD. CDR3 sequence (DNA): TGTGCCACCAGTGACCACACGACGGGGGAGCAGTACTTC. Amino acid sequence: CATSDHTTGEQYF.

J is TRBJ2-7 and V is TRBV7-9; D not certain. The CDR3 extends over 13 amino acids. CDR1 SEHNR and CDR2 FQNEAQ come from the germline V gene (reference sequence). Trimming left V 5 bases short and J 3 bases short, with 11 bases between. CDR3 nucleotides: TGTGCCAGCAGCAGGGCCTCCTACTACGAGCAGTACTTC. Translating it yields CASSRASYYEQYF. The variable domain in full, with the rest retrieved from reference TRBV7-9 and TRBJ2-7, is DTGVSQNPRHKITKRGQNVTFRCDPISEHNRLYWYRQTLGQGPEFLTYFQNEAQLEKSRLLSDRFSAERPKGSFSTLEIQRTEQGDSAMYLCASSRASYYEQYFGPGTRLTVT.

The chain employs TRBV11-3 and TRBJ2-7; D unresolved. V was cut by 2 bases and J by 3 bases, with 8 bases left in between. In germline, CDR1 is SGHNT, CDR2 YENEEA. The CDR3 loop spans 13 amino acids. The CDR3 here is CASSLYPNYEQYF. The CDR3 DNA is TGTGCCAGCAGCTTATATCCTAACTACGAGCAGTACTTC.

This clone was seen many times. This chain links TRBV10-2 with TRBJ1-5, with a possible D match to TRBD1 (5 bases). There are 13 residues in the CDR3. V lost 4 bases, J lost 3 bases, and 7 bases lay in between. Looked up from germline, CDR1 is WSHSY and CDR2 is SAAADI. CDR3 residues: CASSGTLNQPQHF. CDR3 nucleotides: TGCGCCAGCAGTGGGACACTCAATCAGCCCCAGCATTTT.

This chain joins TRBV4-2 and TRBJ2-7; 10 bases map to TRBD2. The CDR3 covers 16 residues. V shed 2 bases, J shed 1 base, and the junction held 5 bases outside the gene matches. Germline V gene lookup returns CDR1 LGHNA and CDR2 YNFKEQ. The CDR3 nucleotides are TGTGCCAGCAGCCAATCAAGCGGGGGGGGATCCTACGAGCAGTACTTC. Protein: CASSQSSGGGSYEQYF.

The chain joins TRBV10-3 to TRBJ2-7; 11 bases line up with TRBD2. V was clipped by 6 bases and J by 3 bases; unmatched bases: 4. Germline CDR1 and CDR2: ENHRY and SYGVKD. There are 14 residues in the CDR3. The CDR3 DNA reads TGTGCCATCAGCGGGACTAGCGGTTTCTACGAGCAGTACTTC. It is translated as CAISGTSGFYEQYF.

This clone was seen at least ten times. The rearrangement links TRBV5-8 to TRBJ1-6; D not resolved. The V gene's germline CDR1 is SGHTS and CDR2 YDEGEE. V lost 1 base and J lost 10, with 15 bases in between. The CDR3 runs 15 residues. The CDR3 protein is CASSLFSGVGSPLHF. Written as DNA, the CDR3 is TGTGCCAGCAGCTTGTTCTCCGGGGTGGGCTCACCCCTCCACTTT.

V usage is TRBV2 and J usage is TRBJ1-1; tentative D call: TRBD1 (5 bases). The ends were cut back, 4 bases at V and 2 bases at J, with 11 bases in the middle. The germline V gene encodes CDR1 SNHLY and CDR2 FYNNEI. CDR3 length equals 14 residues. Written as DNA, the CDR3 is TGTGCCAGCAGTGCAGACAGTTCTAACACTGAAGCTTTCTTT. Residues: CASSADSSNTEAFF. The full variable domain, rest sourced from reference TRBV2 and TRBJ1-1, is EPEVTQTPSHQVTQMGQEVILRCVPISNHLYFYWYRQILGQKVEFLVSFYNNEISEKSEIFDDQFSVERPDGSNFTLKIRSTKLEDSAMYFCASSADSSNTEAFFGQGTRLTVV.

The chain has TRBV6-1 and TRBJ2-7, with 15 bases matching TRBD2. CDR1 is MNHNS, CDR2 SASEGT, per germline. The CDR3 has 19 amino acids. V dropped 2 bases and J dropped 3; count of bases not matched to a gene: 11. The CDR3 is CASSEYTGLAGGRYYEQYF. CDR3 nucleotide sequence: TGTGCCAGCAGTGAATATACGGGACTAGCGGGGGGAAGGTACTACGAGCAGTACTTC.

This clone occurred once. The V gene is TRBV7-9, the J gene TRBJ1-3; D remains unclear. CDR1 SEHNR and CDR2 FQNEAQ come from the germline V gene (reference sequence). The CDR3 runs 14 residues. V lost 3 bases and J lost 0, with 6 bases in between. As DNA, the CDR3 is TGTGCCAGCAGCTTGGGCAACTCTGGAAACACCATATATTTT. Translated, it gives CASSLGNSGNTIYF.

DNA of the CDR3: TGTGCCACCAGTTTAGGGCGGACTAGCGGGGAGGGGACAGATACGCAGTATTTT. Translated: CATSLGRTSGEGTDTQYF. The V gene is TRBV15, the J gene TRBJ2-3, with TRBD2 identical over 12 bases. This CDR3 region has 18 residues. Trimming cost V 6 bases and J 3 bases; bases outside gene matches: 13. Germline V CDR1 and CDR2: LNHNV, YYDKDF (reference sequence).

The J gene is TRBJ2-7, the V gene TRBV5-1; 11 positions agree with TRBD1. The CDR3 loop spans 13 amino acids. The germline V gene has CDR1 SGHRS and CDR2 YFSETQ. V gave up 7 bases and J gave up 4 bases; unmatched junction bases: 4. The CDR3 DNA reads as TGCGCCAGCGGGACAGGGGGTGGTTACGAGCAGTACTTC. Amino acids: CASGTGGGYEQYF.

The chain is built from TRBV6-5 and TRBJ2-2, with TRBD2 identical over 9 bases. With 5 bases clipped from V and 6 bases from J, the junction kept 7 bases outside the gene matches. This CDR3 has 15 residues. Germline assignment: CDR1 MNHEY and CDR2 SVGAGI. DNA of the CDR3: TGTGCCAGCAGTATGATAGCGGGGGTTGCCGGGGAGCTGTTTTTT. The encoded protein is CASSMIAGVAGELFF.

CDR3 protein: CASSPSGGRSYEQYF. The DNA for the CDR3 is TGCGCCAGCAGCCCGAGCGGGGGTAGGTCCTACGAGCAGTACTTC. This chain links TRBV5-1 with TRBJ2-7, with 8 bases that match TRBD2. Germline V lookup: CDR1 SGHRS, CDR2 YFSETQ. V lost 4 bases and J lost 1; bases outside the gene matches: 7. CDR3 length equals 15 residues.

The chain combines TRBV1 with TRBJ2-3; the table's D call, TRBD2, was not checked against the DNA. TRBV1 is marked as a pseudogene. The CDR3 sequence is 15 residues long. Written as DNA, the CDR3 is TGCACCAGCAGAGAGGGTCGCGGGGGTACATGGGGGCAGTATTTT. This codes for CTSREGRGGTWGQYF.

The J gene is TRBJ1-3, the V gene TRBV2; D unresolved. Germline V gene data show CDR1 as SNHLY and CDR2 as FYNNEI. The CDR3 loop spans 15 amino acids. V gave up 6 bases and J gave up 3 bases, with 15 bases separating them. The CDR3 loop is CASSPPSGVGNTIYF. DNA for the CDR3: TGTGCCAGCAGCCCGCCGTCCGGGGTTGGAAACACCATATATTTT.

The chain combines TRBV24-1 with TRBJ2-1; D perhaps matches TRBD2 (7 bases). This CDR3 has 16 residues. Trimming took off 3 bases at V and 0 bases at J, with 11 bases between the two ends. Looked up from germline, CDR1 is KGHDR and CDR2 is SFDVKD. In DNA form, the CDR3 reads TGTGCCACCAGTGATAGGGGGGGCCTCTCCTACAATGAGCAGTTCTTC. Translated: CATSDRGGLSYNEQFF.